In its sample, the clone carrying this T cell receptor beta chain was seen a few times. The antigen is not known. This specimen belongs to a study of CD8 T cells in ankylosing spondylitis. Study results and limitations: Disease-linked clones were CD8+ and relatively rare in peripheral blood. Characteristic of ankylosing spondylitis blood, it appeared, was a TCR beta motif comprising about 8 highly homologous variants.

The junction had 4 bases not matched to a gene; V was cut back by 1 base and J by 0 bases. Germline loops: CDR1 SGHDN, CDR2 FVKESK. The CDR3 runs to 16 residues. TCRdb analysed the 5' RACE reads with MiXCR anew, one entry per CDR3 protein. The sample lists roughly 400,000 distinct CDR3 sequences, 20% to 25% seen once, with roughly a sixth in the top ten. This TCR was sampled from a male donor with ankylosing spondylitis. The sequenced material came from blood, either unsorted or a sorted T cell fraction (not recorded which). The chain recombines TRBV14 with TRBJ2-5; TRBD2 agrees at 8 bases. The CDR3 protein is CASSQVGGRHQETQYF. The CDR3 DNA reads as TGTGCCAGCAGCCAAGTAGGCGGGAGGCACCAAGAGACCCAGTACTTC.